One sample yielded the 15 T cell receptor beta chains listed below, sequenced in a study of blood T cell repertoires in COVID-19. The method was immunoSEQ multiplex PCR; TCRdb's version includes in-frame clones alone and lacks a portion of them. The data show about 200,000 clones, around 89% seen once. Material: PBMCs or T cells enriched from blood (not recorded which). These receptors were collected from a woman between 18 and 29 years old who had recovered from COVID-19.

DNA for the CDR3: TGTGCCAGCAGTGGAAACCCGGGACAGGGGGGAACTTTGAACACCGGGGAGCTGTTTTTT. Amino acids: CASSGNPGQGGTLNTGELFF. The chain is built from TRBV28 and TRBJ2-2; TRBD1 matches 11 bases. This CDR3 is built from 20 residues. The V gene's germline CDR1 is MDHEN and CDR2 SYDVKM. J lost 1 base, V lost 5 bases, and 15 bases had no gene match.

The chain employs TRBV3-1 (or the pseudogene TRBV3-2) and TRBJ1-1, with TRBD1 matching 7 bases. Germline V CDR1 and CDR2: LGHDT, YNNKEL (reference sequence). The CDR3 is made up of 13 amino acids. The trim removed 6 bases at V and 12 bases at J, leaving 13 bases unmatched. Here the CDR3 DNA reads TGTGCCAGCAGTCAAACAGGGGCCGATGGATCTTTCTTT. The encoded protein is CASSQTGADGSFF.

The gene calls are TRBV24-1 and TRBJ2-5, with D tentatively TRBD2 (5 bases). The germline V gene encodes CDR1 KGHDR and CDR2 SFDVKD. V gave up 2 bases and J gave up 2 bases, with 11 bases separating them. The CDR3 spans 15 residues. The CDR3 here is CATSDSIGDQETQYF. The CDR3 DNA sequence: TGTGCCACCAGTGATTCAATCGGGGATCAAGAGACCCAGTACTTC.

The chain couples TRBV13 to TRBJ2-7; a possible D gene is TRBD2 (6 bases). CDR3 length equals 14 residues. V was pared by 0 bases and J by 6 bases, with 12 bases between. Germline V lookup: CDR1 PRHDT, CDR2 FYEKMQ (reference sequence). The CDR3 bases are TGTGCCAGCAGCTTAGGCAGGGCCGGGAGCGAGCAGTACTTC. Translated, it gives CASSLGRAGSEQYF.

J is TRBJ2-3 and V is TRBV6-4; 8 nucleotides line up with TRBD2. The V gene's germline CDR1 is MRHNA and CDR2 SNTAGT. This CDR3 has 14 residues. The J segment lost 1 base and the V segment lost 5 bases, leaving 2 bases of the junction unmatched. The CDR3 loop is CASSTAGGTDTQYF. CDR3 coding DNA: TGTGCCAGCAGTACAGCGGGGGGCACAGATACGCAGTATTTT.

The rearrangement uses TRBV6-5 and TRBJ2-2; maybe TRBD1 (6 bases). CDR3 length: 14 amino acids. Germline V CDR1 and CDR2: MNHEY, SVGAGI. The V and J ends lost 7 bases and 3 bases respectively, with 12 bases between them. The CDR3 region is CASKLRGYTGELFF. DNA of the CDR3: TGTGCCAGCAAACTCAGGGGTTACACCGGGGAGCTGTTTTTT.

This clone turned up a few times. In DNA form, the CDR3 reads TGTGCCAGCAGTTACTCCGGGACTAGCGGGCAAGAGACCCAGTACTTC. Residues: CASSYSGTSGQETQYF. This chain uses TRBV6-5 with TRBJ2-5, with 12 bases identical to TRBD2. This CDR3 contains 16 residues. The V gene end was trimmed by 0 bases and the J gene end by 2 bases; junction bases not matched to a gene: 1. The germline V gene has CDR1 MNHEY and CDR2 SVGAGI.

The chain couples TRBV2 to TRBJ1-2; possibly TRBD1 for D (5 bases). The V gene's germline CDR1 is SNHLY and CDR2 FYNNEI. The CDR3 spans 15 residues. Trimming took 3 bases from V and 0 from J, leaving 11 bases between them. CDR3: CASSEMWGTNYGYTF. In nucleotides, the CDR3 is TGTGCCAGCAGTGAGATGTGGGGCACTAACTATGGCTACACCTTC.

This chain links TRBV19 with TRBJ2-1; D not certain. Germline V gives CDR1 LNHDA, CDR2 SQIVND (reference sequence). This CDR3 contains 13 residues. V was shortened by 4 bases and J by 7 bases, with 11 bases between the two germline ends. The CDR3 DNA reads TGTGCCAGTAGTACCTATATCGGGAATGAGCAGTTCTTC. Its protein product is CASSTYIGNEQFF. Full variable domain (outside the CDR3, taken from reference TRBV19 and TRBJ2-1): DGGITQSPKYLFRKEGQNVTLSCEQNLNHDAMYWYRQDPGQGLRLIYYSQIVNDFQKGDIAEGYSVSREKKESFPLTVTSAQKNPTAFYLCASSTYIGNEQFFGPGTRLTVL.

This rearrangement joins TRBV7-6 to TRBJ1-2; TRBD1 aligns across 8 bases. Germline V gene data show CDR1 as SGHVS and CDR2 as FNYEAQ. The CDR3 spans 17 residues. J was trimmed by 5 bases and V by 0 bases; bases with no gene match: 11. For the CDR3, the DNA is TGTGCCAGCAGCTTAGCGGCAGGGGGCGGAGGTGAATATGGCTACACCTTC. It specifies CASSLAAGGGGEYGYTF.

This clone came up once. CDR3 sequence: CASSLGPAGGNYGYTF. The CDR3 bases are TGTGCCAGCAGCTTGGGGCCGGCCGGAGGGAACTATGGCTACACCTTC. The chain carries TRBV5-4 and TRBJ1-2; the D is unclear. The CDR3 has 16 amino acids. From germline, CDR1 is SGHNT and CDR2 YYREEE (reference sequence). V shed 0 bases and J shed 2 bases, with 14 bases lying between them.

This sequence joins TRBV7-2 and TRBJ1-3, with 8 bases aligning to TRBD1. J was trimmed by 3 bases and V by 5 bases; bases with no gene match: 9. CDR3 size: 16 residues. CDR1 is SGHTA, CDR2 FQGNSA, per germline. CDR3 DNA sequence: TGTGCCAGCAGCATCAACCCAGGACAGGGTGGAAACACCATATATTTT. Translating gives CASSINPGQGGNTIYF.

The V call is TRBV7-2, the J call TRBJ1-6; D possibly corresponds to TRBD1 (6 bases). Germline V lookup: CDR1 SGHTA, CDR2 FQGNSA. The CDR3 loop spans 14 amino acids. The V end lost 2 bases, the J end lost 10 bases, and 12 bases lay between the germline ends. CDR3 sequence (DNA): TGTGCCAGCAGCTTATTGATACAGGGATCACCCCTCCACTTT. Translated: CASSLLIQGSPLHF.

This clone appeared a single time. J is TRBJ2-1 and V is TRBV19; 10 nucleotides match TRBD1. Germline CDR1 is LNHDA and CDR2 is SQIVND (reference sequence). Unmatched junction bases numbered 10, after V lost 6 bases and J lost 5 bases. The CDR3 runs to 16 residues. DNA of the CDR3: TGTGCCAGTAGGACTCCGGGACAGGGGACTCACAATGAGCAGTTCTTC. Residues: CASRTPGQGTHNEQFF.

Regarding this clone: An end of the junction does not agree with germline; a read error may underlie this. CDR3 residues: CSAGGSSEQYF. CDR3 nucleotide sequence: TGCAGTGCTGGGGGGTCCTCCGAGCAGTACTTC. This chain links TRBV20-1 with TRBJ2-7; tentative D call: TRBD2 (6 bases). This CDR3 is built from 11 residues. Germline-derived CDR1 and CDR2 are DFQATT and SNEGSKA (reference sequence).